The rows below give T cell receptor beta chains drawn from one sample of a study of T cells in Graves' hyperthyroidism and ophthalmopathy. TCRdb processed the multiplex PCR reads anew with MiXCR; each CDR3 protein has one entry. The profile shows some 440,000 distinct CDR3 sequences, roughly 14% of them singletons. Material for sequencing was blood. The receptor source for this set is a woman between 18 and 30 years old with Graves' hyperthyroidism. CDR3s leave out the opening cysteine and the closing phenylalanine or tryptophan. Fields, in order: CDR3 protein, J gene, V gene.

ASSEPTLRHSYEQY TRBJ2-7 TRBV11-2
AIRRQGRTYEQY TRBJ2-7 TRBV10-3
SFNGLAGEVEQF TRBJ2-1 TRBV20-1
ASSPRGGRWGNTIY TRBJ1-3 TRBV4-2
SARAIVTGNTEAF TRBJ1-1 TRBV20-1
ASSLVWLEASGTYNEQF TRBJ2-1 TRBV7-9
SVTGQGEKLF TRBJ1-4 TRBV29-1
SARDPMGQGIFYYGYT TRBJ1-2 TRBV20-1
ASSNPGQGIHEQY TRBJ2-7 TRBV6-2/TRBV6-3
SATGAFEGSNQPQH TRBJ1-5 TRBV20-1
ASRKQGADQPQH TRBJ1-5 TRBV27
SGGSGLQGPDTQY TRBJ2-3 TRBV29-1
ASSSQGPYNEQF TRBJ2-1 TRBV27
SARVRGTSGNTGELF TRBJ2-2 TRBV20-1
ASALGLETQY TRBJ2-5 TRBV12-5
ASSQDTRKRELRNEQF TRBJ2-1 TRBV14
ASNQSTSGGPNTGELF TRBJ2-2 TRBV7-2
AISETSGGKETQY TRBJ2-5 TRBV10-3
SVREALATNEKLF TRBJ1-4 TRBV29-1
ASSEIRGAQETQY TRBJ2-5 TRBV6-1
ASSRTSGSRKY TRBJ2-5 TRBV6-2/TRBV6-3
ASSEGTSGFDTGELF TRBJ2-2 TRBV6-1
ASRREQY TRBJ2-7 TRBV12-3/TRBV12-4
ASSPAQGMNTEAF TRBJ1-1 TRBV19
ASSPRVGPYEQY TRBJ2-7 TRBV18
SAQGQVGYEQY TRBJ2-7 TRBV20-1
SAPPGLAGDEQF TRBJ2-1 TRBV20-1
ASSYFSRGGGEQF TRBJ2-1 TRBV6-5
ASSYSMNTEAF TRBJ1-1 TRBV6-5
SARRVGALYSNQPQH TRBJ1-5 TRBV20-1
ASSLPRFLRGGWDNEQF TRBJ2-1 TRBV3-1
ASSDSSGADTQY TRBJ2-3 TRBV6-4
ASSPNRVGYT TRBJ1-2 TRBV6-2/TRBV6-3
ASSPGTSGGLRRFSYNEQF TRBJ2-1 TRBV3-1
ASSLSRGPLGNEQF TRBJ2-1 TRBV27
ASSSDRETYGYT TRBJ1-2 TRBV7-9
ASRGSGSLSGANVLT TRBJ2-6 TRBV28
ASSFGTGYFDTEAF TRBJ1-1 TRBV5-1
ASSLEWGTNEKLF TRBJ1-4 TRBV5-1
ASSQLLEGGTDTQY TRBJ2-3 TRBV10-1
ASSVGVGHTGELF TRBJ2-2 TRBV6-1
ASSPDGLNEKLF TRBJ1-4 TRBV7-9
SAKRTSGSLNEQF TRBJ2-1 TRBV20-1
ASSPQDSSGNTIY TRBJ1-3 TRBV11-2
ASRKNRDEQF TRBJ2-1 TRBV6-1
ASSPDSLAEAF TRBJ1-1 TRBV5-6
ASSVGTDNEQF TRBJ2-1 TRBV9
ASSPRGTPSNYGYT TRBJ1-2 TRBV5-1